This TCR beta chain was sequenced for a study of T cells in Graves' hyperthyroidism and ophthalmopathy. The overall study: Peripheral blood was obtained at initial diagnosis, preceding any treatment.

RNA transcripts served as the template for amplifying TCR beta CDR3 regions. A first-round RT-PCR of the TCR CDR3 used the HTBI primer set. TCRdb used MiXCR to reprocess the multiplex PCR reads, holding one entry per CDR3 protein. The table lists 500,000 to 650,000 distinct CDR3 sequences, more than 12% of them singletons. The CDR3 sequence is 13 residues long. Losses at the gene ends were 7 bases for V and 7 bases for J; bases not matched to a gene: 6. The study's findings and limits: Blood also held most thyroid clonotypes expanded beyond 0.001.

To note about this clonotype: Its target is unknown.

Ophthalmopathy cases scored 3 or more on the Clinical Activity Score and 4 or more on NOSPECS grade, with duration below 3 months. Together with thyroid ultrasound, orbital computed tomography, serum thyroxine and TRAb, clinical symptoms were used for diagnoses. This chain links TRBV12-3 or TRBV12-4 with TRBJ2-1, with TRBD2 identical over 8 bases. The origin of this receptor is a woman in her 50s with Graves' ophthalmopathy. Sequences were obtained from blood. For the CDR3, the DNA is TGTGCCAGCAACGGACTAGCCGGGAATGAGCAGTTCTTC. Its translation is CASNGLAGNEQFF.